This note documents a single T cell receptor beta chain sequence. This sample stems from a study of technical replicates of blood from several donors. Libraries were prepared by immunoSEQ multiplex PCR; TCRdb keeps only in-frame clonotypes and omits some of them. The top ten clones hold about 4.5% of a sample with around 60,000 clones, 80% to 95% of them seen once. Source material: PBMCs. This TCR derives from a human donor in good health. Some clones in this sample may be carry-over from other donors' samples.

The CDR3 loop is CASSTTSGGADEQYF. CDR3 nucleotides: TGTGCCAGCAGCACGACTAGCGGGGGGGCTGACGAGCAGTACTTC. V usage is TRBV5-4 and J usage is TRBJ2-7; TRBD2 matches 14 bases. Trimming at V came to 4 bases and at J to 5 bases, leaving 5 bases not matched to a gene. Germline V CDR1 and CDR2: SGHNT, YYREEE (reference sequence). CDR3 size: 15 residues.